Listed here are 20 T cell receptor beta chains from one sample, sequenced in a study of radiotherapy plus CTLA-4 blockade in lung cancer. Sequencing used immunoSEQ multiplex PCR; TCRdb keeps in-frame clones, though not all of them. The sample shows 45,000 to 55,000 clones, approximately 79% of them seen only once. This material consisted of peripheral blood, taken from a patient treated with radiotherapy plus ipilimumab. The receptor set was obtained from a human donor with non-small cell lung cancer who had stable disease on radiotherapy plus ipilimumab.

The rearrangement joins TRBV10-3 to TRBJ2-3; 7 nucleotides match TRBD2. CDR3 length equals 14 residues. CDR1 ENHRY and CDR2 SYGVKD come from the germline V gene. V shed 7 bases, J shed 6 bases, and the junction held 10 bases outside the gene matches. CDR3 in amino acids: CAINWGGSSDTQYF. DNA of the CDR3: TGTGCCATCAACTGGGGAGGGAGTTCGGATACGCAGTATTTT.

This clone turned up a few times. The chain employs TRBV7-9 and TRBJ1-2; D call uncertain. The CDR3 length is 10 residues. Germline V gene data show CDR1 as SEHNR and CDR2 as FQNEAQ (reference sequence). V was clipped by 2 bases and J by 8 bases, with 3 bases between them. DNA for the CDR3: TGTGCCAGCAGCTTACTGGGCTACACCTTC. Residues: CASSLLGYTF.

J is TRBJ1-5 and V is TRBV28, with 11 nucleotides matching TRBD1. The ends lost 6 bases at V and 5 bases at J; junction bases unmatched: 9. The CDR3 contains 16 residues. In germline, CDR1 is MDHEN, CDR2 SYDVKM. CDR3: CASRPWTGGEDQPQHF. In DNA, the CDR3 is TGTGCCAGCAGGCCATGGACAGGGGGCGAGGATCAGCCCCAGCATTTT.

The V gene is TRBV18, the J gene TRBJ1-6; D is possibly TRBD1 (5 bases). This CDR3 region has 13 residues. The germline CDR1 and CDR2 sequences are KGHSH and LQKENI. Trimming cost V 4 bases and J 7 bases, with 8 bases left between them. As DNA, the CDR3 is TGTGCCAGCTCACGGGGCTGGAATTCACCCCTCCACTTT. Translation gives CASSRGWNSPLHF.

A remark on this clone: Germline is not matched at one junction end, which may reflect a read error. The chain combines TRBV2 with TRBJ2-3, with a tentative D call TRBD1 (5 bases). Per germline, CDR1 SNHLY and CDR2 FYNNEI. CDR3 length: 11 amino acids. In DNA, the CDR3 is TGTGCCGGCAGGGAAACAGATACGCAGTATTTT. Translating it yields CAGRETDTQYF.

V gene TRBV7-9 combines with J gene TRBJ1-6; 7 bases line up with TRBD1. Germline-derived CDR1 and CDR2 are SEHNR and FQNEAQ (reference sequence). V was clipped by 11 bases and J by 10 bases; unmatched bases: 14. The CDR3 totals 14 residues. CDR3 bases: TGTGCCGTCCCAGGGGGGCCGGGCGGATCACCCCTCCACTTT. Translating gives CAVPGGPGGSPLHF.

This clone was counted only a few times. This sequence joins TRBV6-4 and TRBJ1-2; no definite D call. The CDR3 covers 14 residues. From germline, CDR1 is MRHNA and CDR2 SNTAGT. V lost 2 bases and J 9 bases, leaving 16 bases between the germline ends. This CDR3 reads CASSDDPRVGRYTF. In DNA, the CDR3 is TGTGCCAGCAGTGACGACCCCAGAGTTGGTCGCTACACCTTC.

The chain recombines TRBV15 with TRBJ1-2; TRBD1 agrees at 7 bases. CDR1 is LNHNV and CDR2 is YYDKDF in the germline V gene (reference sequence). The CDR3 spans 15 residues. J was trimmed by 8 bases and V by 2 bases; bases with no gene match: 11. CDR3 nucleotide sequence: TGTGCCACCAGCAGATATCCGACAGGGTTCGGGGGCTACACCTTC. It specifies CATSRYPTGFGGYTF.

J is TRBJ2-1 and V is TRBV10-1; TRBD1 aligns across 7 bases. Unmatched junction bases numbered 4, after V lost 3 bases and J lost 5 bases. This CDR3 spans 14 amino acids. Germline V gene data show CDR1 as WNHNN and CDR2 as SYGVQD (reference sequence). CDR3 residues: CASSDSDRHNEQFF. In nucleotides, the CDR3 is TGCGCCAGCAGTGACTCGGACAGGCACAATGAGCAGTTCTTC.

CDR3: CASSPTQSAGLDGYTF. CDR3 DNA: TGTGCCAGCAGTCCAACGCAGTCGGCAGGGTTGGATGGCTACACCTTC. The J gene is TRBJ1-2, the V gene TRBV28, with D tentatively TRBD1 (5 bases). The CDR3 is made up of 16 amino acids. Germline CDR1 and CDR2: MDHEN and SYDVKM. The ends were cut back, 5 bases at V and 6 bases at J, with 22 bases in the middle.

The chain combines TRBV4-2 with TRBJ1-2; D not certain. CDR1 is LGHNA, CDR2 YNFKEQ, per germline. This CDR3 contains 14 residues. Trimming cost V 6 bases and J 4 bases, with 15 bases left between them. The CDR3 DNA follows: TGTGCCAGCAGTTTAGTAGGCGGGCGCTATGGCTACACCTTC. This gives the protein CASSLVGGRYGYTF.

This clone was counted a few times. The V and J genes are TRBV7-8 and TRBJ1-2; weak D call: TRBD1 (6 bases). V was clipped by 2 bases and J by 3 bases, with 10 bases between them. The germline gives CDR1 SGHVS, CDR2 FQNEAQ. The CDR3 is 14 amino acids. The DNA for the CDR3 is TGTGCCAGCAGCTTAAGACAGGTCGACTATGGCTACACCTTC. This translates into CASSLRQVDYGYTF.

The genes are TRBV2 and TRBJ1-5; D gene uncertain. CDR1 SNHLY and CDR2 FYNNEI come from the germline V gene. V lost 2 bases and J 4 bases, leaving 9 bases between the germline ends. The CDR3 is 14 residues long. CDR3 sequence reads: CASSELVVNQPQHF. The DNA for the CDR3 is TGTGCCAGCAGTGAATTGGTCGTTAATCAGCCCCAGCATTTT.

On this clone itself: A junction end diverges from the germline sequence, so it may reflect a read error. The J gene is TRBJ2-5, the V gene TRBV5-1; D is uncertain. The CDR3 contains 12 residues. Germline V gene data show CDR1 as SGHRS and CDR2 as YFSETQ. CDR3 DNA: TGCGCCAGCACCTTGACACAAGAGACCCAGTACTTC. It codes for CASTLTQETQYF.

The table lists this clone with a few counts. The chain links TRBV10-3 to TRBJ1-5, with a weak D call TRBD1 (5 bases). Germline assignment: CDR1 ENHRY and CDR2 SYGVKD. Deletions cut 6 bases from V and 7 bases from J, with 13 bases between. This CDR3 has 13 residues. This CDR3 is CAISGTVRQPQHF. CDR3 DNA: TGTGCCATCAGCGGGACGGTTAGGCAGCCCCAGCATTTT.

This clone was seen only a few times. This chain links TRBV5-4 with TRBJ1-3, with 8 bases fitting TRBD1. CDR1 and CDR2 from the germline V gene are SGHNT and YYREEE (reference sequence). The CDR3 has 18 amino acids. V trimming: 2 bases; J trimming: 6 bases; junction bases outside the gene matches: 16. DNA of the CDR3: TGTGCCAGCAGCTTTTTTCTGCCCCTTCAGGGGGCGGAAAACACCATATATTTT. Residues: CASSFFLPLQGAENTIYF. Full variable domain (missing parts from reference TRBV5-4 and TRBJ1-3): ETGVTQSPTHLIKTRGQQVTLRCSSQSGHNTVSWYQQALGQGPQFIFQYYREEENGRGNFPPRFSGLQFPNYSSELNVNALELDDSALYLCASSFFLPLQGAENTIYFGEGSWLTVV.

The chain joins TRBV7-8 to TRBJ2-6, with D unclear. The CDR3 length is 18 residues. Trimming took 5 bases from V and 5 from J, leaving 22 bases between them. CDR1 and CDR2 from the germline V gene are SGHVS and FQNEAQ. As DNA, the CDR3 is TGTGCCAGCAGCGTCGTTAGTTACCCACAAAGTCGGGCCAACGTCCTGACTTTC. Translating gives CASSVVSYPQSRANVLTF. Combining the CDR3 with reference TRBV7-8 and TRBJ2-6 gives the whole variable domain GAGVSQSPRYKVAKRGQDVALRCDPISGHVSLFWYQQALGQGPEFLTYFQNEAQLDKSGLPSDRFFAERPEGSVSTLKIQRTQQEDSAVYLCASSVVSYPQSRANVLTFGAGSRLTVL.

The chain carries TRBV28 and TRBJ1-2; no clear D. The CDR3 length is 15 residues. CDR1 and CDR2 from the germline V gene are MDHEN and SYDVKM. V was shortened by 5 bases and J by 6 bases, with 19 bases between the two germline ends. CDR3 amino acids: CASSLRHPGRDGYTF. As DNA, the CDR3 is TGTGCCAGCAGTCTTCGACATCCTGGGAGGGATGGCTACACCTTC.

The J gene is TRBJ1-5, the V gene TRBV28; D ambiguous. The CDR3 has 12 amino acids. Germline V CDR1 and CDR2: MDHEN, SYDVKM. Trimming cost V 10 bases and J 6 bases, with 13 bases left between them. CDR3 coding DNA: TGTGCCATTAACTCCGGAGGTCAGCCCCAGCATTTT. Encoded protein: CAINSGGQPQHF.

This chain links TRBV28 with TRBJ2-1; D is unresolved. Germline V gene sequence: CDR1 MDHEN, CDR2 SYDVKM. CDR3 length: 12 amino acids. Trimming removed 5 bases at V and 10 bases at J, with 12 bases between. CDR3: CASSPPTLEQFF. The CDR3 coding sequence is TGTGCCAGCAGTCCCCCGACATTAGAGCAGTTCTTC.